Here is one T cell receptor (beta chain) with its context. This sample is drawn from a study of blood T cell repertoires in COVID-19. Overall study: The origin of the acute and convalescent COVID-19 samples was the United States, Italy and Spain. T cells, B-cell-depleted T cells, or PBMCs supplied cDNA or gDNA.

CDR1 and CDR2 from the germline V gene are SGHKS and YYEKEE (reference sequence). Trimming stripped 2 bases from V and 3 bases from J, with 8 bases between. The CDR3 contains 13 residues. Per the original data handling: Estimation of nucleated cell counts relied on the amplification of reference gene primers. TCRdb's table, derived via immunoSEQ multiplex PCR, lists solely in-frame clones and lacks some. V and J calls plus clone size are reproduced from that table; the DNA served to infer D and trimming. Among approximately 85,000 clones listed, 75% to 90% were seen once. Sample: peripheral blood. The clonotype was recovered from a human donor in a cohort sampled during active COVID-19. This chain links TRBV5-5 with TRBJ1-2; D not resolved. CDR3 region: CASSFVGDYGYTF. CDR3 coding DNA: TGTGCCAGCAGCTTCGTCGGGGACTATGGCTACACCTTC.